The TCR beta chain described here comes from a study of human T cells and chemical hapten exposure. The table lists this clonotype with a few counts. TCRdb analysed the RACE reads with MiXCR anew, one entry per CDR3 protein. Here the sample spans a few hundred thousand distinct CDR3 sequences, about 4.8% being singletons. V lost 2 bases, J lost 9 bases, and 1 base lay in between. Germline V gene data show CDR1 as SGHRS and CDR2 as YFSETQ. The CDR3 runs 9 residues. Regarding time point: patch test 1, 2 weeks after DPC sensitization. Treatment given: therapeutic diphenylcyclopropenone sensitization with weekly scalp DPC.

This chain connects TRBV5-1 to TRBJ2-3; D not certain. This receptor was identified in a woman between 50 and 59 years old with alopecia areata. Some clones in this sample may be carry-over from other donors' samples. Sequencing was performed on whole blood, taken in connection with sensitization to the hapten diphenylcyclopropenone (DPC). This chain's CDR3 is CASSLTQYF. In DNA form, the CDR3 reads TGCGCCAGCAGCTTAACGCAGTATTTT.